Shown below are 4 T cell receptor beta chains from a single sample sequenced in a study of identical twins. TCRdb called the 5' RACE reads again in MiXCR, with one record for every CDR3 protein. The top ten hold around 5% of the sample, which has roughly 240,000 distinct CDR3 sequences, approximately 7.8% seen once. These data also formed part of another study, on yellow fever vaccine responses in identical twins.

The sample taken for sequencing was CD8+ T cells sorted from blood. The source of these receptors is a woman between 18 and 30 years old in good health.

This clonotype was seen a handful of times. The chain employs TRBV5-1 and TRBJ1-1; a weak D match, TRBD1 (5 bases). The CDR3 is 12 amino acids. The germline V gene encodes CDR1 SGHRS and CDR2 YFSETQ. V was pared by 7 bases and J by 4 bases, with 11 bases between. For the CDR3, the DNA is TGCGCCAGCTTCCAGGGACCCACTGAAGCTTTCTTT. Translation gives CASFQGPTEAFF.

This clonotype was seen more than once but under ten times. The chain combines TRBV7-9 with TRBJ2-7; TRBD2 agrees at 12 bases. Losses at the gene ends were 7 bases for V and 6 bases for J; bases not matched to a gene: 7. Germline V gene sequence: CDR1 SEHNR, CDR2 FQNEAQ (reference sequence). The CDR3 sequence is 14 residues long. Here the CDR3 DNA reads TGTGCCAGCACCCTAGCGGGAGGGACGAGCGAGCAGTACTTC. This translates into CASTLAGGTSEQYF.

This clonotype was recorded a few times. The V and J genes are TRBV27 and TRBJ2-7, with 8 bases aligning to TRBD2. The CDR3 has 15 residues. Germline CDR1 and CDR2: MNHEY and SMNVEV (reference sequence). Trimming at V came to 6 bases and at J to 2 bases, leaving 9 bases not matched to a gene. CDR3 protein: CASSPTGGSPYEQYF. CDR3 DNA sequence: TGTGCCAGCAGCCCGACGGGGGGGTCTCCCTACGAGCAGTACTTC.

In this sample, this clonotype turned up a few times. The J gene is TRBJ1-6, the V gene TRBV20-1; 9 bases are a match to TRBD1. V was pared by 6 bases and J by 8 bases, with 5 bases of the junction left unmatched. CDR3 size: 13 residues. Germline CDR1 reads DFQATT; CDR2 reads SNEGSKA (reference sequence). CDR3 in DNA: TGCAGTGCACTGGGACAGGGTTATTCACCCCTCCACTTT. Residues: CSALGQGYSPLHF.